This T cell receptor beta chain was identified in a study of T-cell reconstitution after alpha-beta-depleted transplantation in children. The study, taken as a whole, reports: Several hundred graft clones that had expanded were reportedly the source of alpha-beta T cells about two months after transplant.

Germline V gene sequence: CDR1 SGHDT, CDR2 YYEEEE. The CDR3 runs 14 residues. The germline V and J ends were trimmed by 0 bases and 4 bases, with 10 bases remaining between them. This clonotype showed up just a few times. The target antigen is unknown. Unique molecular identifiers tagged the TCRbeta library. TCRdb reprocessed the PCR reads with MiXCR, giving one entry per CDR3 protein. The table has 550,000 to 800,000 distinct CDR3 sequences, about an eighth seen once; the top ten hold roughly 0.84%. The chain carries TRBV5-6 and TRBJ1-1; D not certain. This clonotype was obtained from a girl aged 2 to 9 with congenital amegakaryocytic thrombocytopenia, due to receive a stem cell transplant. The sample in question was PBMCs, obtained before TCRalphabeta/CD19-depleted stem cell transplant. The CDR3 nucleotides are TGTGCCAGCAGCTTGGGGCAATTCCTCACTGAAGCTTTCTTT. This gives the protein CASSLGQFLTEAFF.